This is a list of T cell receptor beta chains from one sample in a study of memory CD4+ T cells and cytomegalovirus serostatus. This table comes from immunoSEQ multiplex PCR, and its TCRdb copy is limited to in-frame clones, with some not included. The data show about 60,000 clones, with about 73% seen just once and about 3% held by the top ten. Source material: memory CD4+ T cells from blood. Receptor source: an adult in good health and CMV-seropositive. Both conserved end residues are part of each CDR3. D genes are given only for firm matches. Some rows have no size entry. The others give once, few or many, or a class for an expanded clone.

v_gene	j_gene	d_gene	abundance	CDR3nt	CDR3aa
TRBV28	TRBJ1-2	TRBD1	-	TGTGCCAGCAGTTCACCCATGGGACAGGGGAACTATGGCTACACCTTC	CASSSPMGQGNYGYTF
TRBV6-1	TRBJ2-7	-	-	TGTGCCAGCAGTGACAGGGGAGCCTACGAGCAGTACTTC	CASSDRGAYEQYF
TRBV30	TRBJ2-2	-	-	TGTGCCGCCAAAGCCTACACCGGGGAGCTGTTTTTT	CAAKAYTGELFF
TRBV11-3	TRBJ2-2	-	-	TGTGCCAGCAGCTCCCCCCGGGACCGAGGCGGAACCGGGGAGCTGTTTTTT	CASSSPRDRGGTGELFF
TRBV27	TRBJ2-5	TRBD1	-	TGTGCCAGCAGTTTATCCAACCCCCTTGGACAGGGAGGAGAGACCCAGTACTTC	CASSLSNPLGQGGETQYF
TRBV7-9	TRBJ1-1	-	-	TGTGCCAGCAGCTTGGGGCAAAAAGCTTTCTTT	CASSLGQKAFF
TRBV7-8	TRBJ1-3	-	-	TGTGCCAGCAGCTTAGGGGGGGCTGGAAACACCATATATTTT	CASSLGGAGNTIYF
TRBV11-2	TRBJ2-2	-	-	TGTGCCAGCAGCTCCCGAGTCACCGGGGAGCTGTTTTTT	CASSSRVTGELFF
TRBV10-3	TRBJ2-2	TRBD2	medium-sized	TGTGCCATCAGTGAACGGGCCACGGGGGGGGCCGGGGAGCTGTTTTTT	CAISERATGGAGELFF
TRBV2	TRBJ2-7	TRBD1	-	TGTGCCAGCAGGGCGACAGGGAAAATAACCTACGAGCAGTACTTC	CASRATGKITYEQYF
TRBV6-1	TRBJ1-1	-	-	TGTGCCAGCAGGGGACCGGGGGCTGACACTGAAGCTTTCTTT	CASRGPGADTEAFF
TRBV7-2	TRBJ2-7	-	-	TGTGCCAGCAGTTTGGACATAGCCACCTCCTACGAGCAGTACTTC	CASSLDIATSYEQYF
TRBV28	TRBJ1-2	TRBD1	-	TGTGCCAGCAGTACCGGGACAGGGGATGGCTACACCTTC	CASSTGTGDGYTF
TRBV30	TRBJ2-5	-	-	TGTGCCTGGAGCACTTCTGGGACGACCCAGTACTTC	CAWSTSGTTQYF
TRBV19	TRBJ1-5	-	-	TGTGCCAGTAGTCCTCCTGGCGGCAGGGATCAGCCCCAGCATTTT	CASSPPGGRDQPQHF
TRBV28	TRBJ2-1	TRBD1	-	TGTGCCAGCCAGAAGATGTTGGGACAGGACGACAATGATGAGCAGTTCTTC	CASQKMLGQDDNDEQFF
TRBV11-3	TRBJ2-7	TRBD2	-	TGTGCCAGCAGTCGGACTAGCGGGAGGTCCGGAGTCGCCGAGCAGTACTTC	CASSRTSGRSGVAEQYF
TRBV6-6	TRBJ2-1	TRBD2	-	TGTGCCAGCCACCCGCTCCGGGAGGATGAGCAGTTCTTC	CASHPLREDEQFF
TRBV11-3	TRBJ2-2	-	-	TGTGCCAGCAGCTTAGCAACAATCCCGTCCCTCGCCGGGGAGCTGTTTTTT	CASSLATIPSLAGELFF
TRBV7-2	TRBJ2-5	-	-	TGTGCCAGCAGCTTAAGTGCACGGCAAGAGACCCAGTACTTC	CASSLSARQETQYF
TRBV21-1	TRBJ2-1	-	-	TGTGCCAGCAGCAAAGGAGTGGGCGGGAGCGCCTACAATGAGCAGTTCTTC	CASSKGVGGSAYNEQFF
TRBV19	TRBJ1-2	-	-	TGTGCCAGTAGCGAACTCAGGACGGGGAGAGGCTACACCTTC	CASSELRTGRGYTF
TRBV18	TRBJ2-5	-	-	TGTGCCAGCTCACCACCCGGACCGGGGACCCAGTACTTC	CASSPPGPGTQYF
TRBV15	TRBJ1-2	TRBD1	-	TGTGCCACCAGCGGGTTCCGGGACAGCTCCTATGGCTACACCTTC	CATSGFRDSSYGYTF
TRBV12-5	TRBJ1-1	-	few	TGTGCTAGTGGTTTGGAGGGGGTTACTGAAGCTTTCTTT	CASGLEGVTEAFF
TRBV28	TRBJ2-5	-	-	TGTGCCAGCAGTTTATTGGGTTCCCAAGAGACCCAGTACTTC	CASSLLGSQETQYF
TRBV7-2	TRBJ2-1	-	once	TGTGCCAGCAACTATCAGAGAAATGAGCAGTTCTTC	CASNYQRNEQFF
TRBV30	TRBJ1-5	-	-	TGTGCCTGGAATAAATTAGGCCAGCCCCAGCATTTT	CAWNKLGQPQHF
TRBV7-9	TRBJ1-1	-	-	TGTGCCAGCGGGCTAGGGGTTGGAGTCGACACTGAAGCTTTCTTT	CASGLGVGVDTEAFF
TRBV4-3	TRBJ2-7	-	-	TGCGCCAGCAGCCAAGGGCGGGCTCGGGAGCAGTACTTC	CASSQGRAREQYF
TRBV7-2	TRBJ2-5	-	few	TGTGCCAGCAGCTTAAGGTTGACCCAAGAGACCCAGTACTTC	CASSLRLTQETQYF
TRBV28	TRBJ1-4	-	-	TGTGCCAGCAGTTTTAAGACACACCCAACTAATGAAAAACTGTTTTTT	CASSFKTHPTNEKLFF
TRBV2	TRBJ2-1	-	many	TGTGCCAGCAGAGGGGACTCGCACAATGAGCAGTTCTTC	CASRGDSHNEQFF
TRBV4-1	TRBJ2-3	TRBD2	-	TGCGCCAGCAGCCATGTCTCTAGCGGGAGTCGAGATACGCAGTATTTT	CASSHVSSGSRDTQYF
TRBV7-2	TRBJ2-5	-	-	TGTGCCAGCAGCTTAGCGGCCGTTGAGACCCAGTACTTC	CASSLAAVETQYF
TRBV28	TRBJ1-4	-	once	TGTGCCAGCAGTTTATGGTCAACTAATGAAAAACTGTTTTTT	CASSLWSTNEKLFF
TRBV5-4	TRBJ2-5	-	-	TGTGCCAGCAGCCCGAGCCCACCGGGACTCCGCTTGGGGACCCAGTACTTC	CASSPSPPGLRLGTQYF
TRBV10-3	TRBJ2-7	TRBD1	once	TGTGCCATCAGTGAGAGTCCGGACAGGGGGCGGACCCGACTCTACGAGCAGTACTTC	CAISESPDRGRTRLYEQYF